This T cell receptor beta chain is drawn from a study of cytomegalovirus exposure and HLA in healthy donors. The PCR was carried out with 60 Vbeta primers and 13 Jbeta primers. Clones were sequenced by immunoSEQ multiplex PCR, and TCRdb holds only the in-frame ones, with some missing. The sample contains fewer than 250,000 clones, about 72% of which appear only once. This clone was found a few times. CDR1 MGHRA and CDR2 YSYEKL come from the germline V gene. Trimming removed 5 bases from V and 4 bases from J, with 8 bases in between. This CDR3 is built from 12 residues. The sequenced sample was PBMCs. The clonotype was recovered from a male donor in good health and CMV-seronegative. The V call is TRBV4-1, the J call TRBJ1-2, with D possibly TRBD1 on 6 matching bases. In nucleotides, the CDR3 is TGCGCCAGCAGCTTACAGGGCTATGGCTACACCTTC. Translated: CASSLQGYGYTF.